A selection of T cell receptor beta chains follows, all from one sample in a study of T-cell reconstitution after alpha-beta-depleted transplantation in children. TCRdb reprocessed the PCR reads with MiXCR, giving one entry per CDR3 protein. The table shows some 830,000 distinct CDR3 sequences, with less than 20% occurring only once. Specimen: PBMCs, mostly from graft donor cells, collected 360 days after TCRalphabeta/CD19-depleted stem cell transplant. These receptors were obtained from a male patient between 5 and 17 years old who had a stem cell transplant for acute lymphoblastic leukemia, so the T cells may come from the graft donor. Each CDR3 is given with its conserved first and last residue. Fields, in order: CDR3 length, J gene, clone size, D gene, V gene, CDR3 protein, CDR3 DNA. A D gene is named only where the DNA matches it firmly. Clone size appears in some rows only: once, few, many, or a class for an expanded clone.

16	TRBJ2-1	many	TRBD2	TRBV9	CASSPFGLAGANEQFF	TGTGCCAGCAGCCCCTTCGGGCTAGCGGGAGCCAATGAGCAGTTCTTC
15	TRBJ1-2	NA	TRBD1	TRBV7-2	CASSLGQWKNYGYTF	TGTGCCAGCAGCTTGGGACAGTGGAAAAACTATGGCTACACCTTC
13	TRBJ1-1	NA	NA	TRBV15	CATSREVGTEAFF	TGTGCCACCAGCAGAGAGGTGGGCACTGAAGCTTTCTTT
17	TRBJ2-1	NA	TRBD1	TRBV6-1	CASSSYPTGVQANGQFF	TGTGCCAGCAGCTCATATCCGACAGGGGTGCAAGCTAATGGGCAGTTCTTC
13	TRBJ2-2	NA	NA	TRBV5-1	CASRARYTGELFF	TGCGCCAGCAGGGCCAGGTACACCGGGGAGCTGTTTTTT
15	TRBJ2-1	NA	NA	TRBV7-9	CASSLERLSGNEQFF	TGTGCCAGCAGCTTAGAGCGGTTAAGCGGCAATGAGCAGTTCTTC
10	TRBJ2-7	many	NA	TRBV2	CASSGYEQYF	TGTGCCAGCAGTGGTTACGAGCAGTACTTC
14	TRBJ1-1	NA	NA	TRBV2	CASSEGRMNTEAFF	TGTGCCAGCAGTGAGGGACGTATGAACACTGAAGCTTTCTTT
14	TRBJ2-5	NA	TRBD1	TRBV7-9	CASRYGTVEETQYF	TGTGCCAGCAGATACGGGACAGTAGAAGAGACCCAGTACTTC
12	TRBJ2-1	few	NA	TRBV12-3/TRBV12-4	CASSLDSARQFF	TGTGCCAGCAGTTTAGATTCGGCCAGGCAGTTCTTC
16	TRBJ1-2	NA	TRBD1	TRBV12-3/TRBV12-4	CASSFIEGAQWNGYTF	TGTGCCAGCAGTTTCATCGAGGGGGCGCAGTGGAATGGCTACACCTTC
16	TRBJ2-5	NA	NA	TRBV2	CASRDPVPWGQETQYF	TGTGCCAGCAGGGATCCGGTGCCATGGGGACAAGAGACCCAGTACTTC
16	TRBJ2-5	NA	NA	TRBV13	CASSSRSGGLQETQYF	TGTGCCAGCAGCTCGCGATCAGGGGGACTCCAAGAGACCCAGTACTTC